Listed here are 16 T cell receptor beta chains from one sample, sequenced in a study of T cell responses to AZD1222 COVID-19 vaccine. Produced via immunoSEQ multiplex PCR; TCRdb's table is partial and in-frame only. The sample includes about 110,000 clones, 85% to 95% of them seen just once. The sequenced sample was peripheral blood, obtained on day 0 of AZD1222 vaccination. The receptors were gathered from an adult in good health.

The V and J genes are TRBV20-1 and TRBJ1-1, with 7 bases matching TRBD1. The CDR3 consists of 11 residues. Germline V gene sequence: CDR1 DFQATT, CDR2 SNEGSKA (reference sequence). Trimming removed 1 base from V and 11 bases from J; junction bases left unmatched: 4. The CDR3 spells CSARGGQLAFF. The DNA of the CDR3 is TGCAGTGCTAGAGGGGGACAGCTTGCTTTCTTT.

Only one count was recorded for this clone. The chain carries TRBV25-1 and TRBJ2-3, with 7 nucleotides matching TRBD2. The CDR3 spans 14 residues. CDR1 and CDR2 (germline): MGHDK, SYGVNS. V lost 8 bases to trimming and J lost 1 base; unmatched junction nucleotides: 6. This CDR3 reads CASRDYPRTDTQYF. The CDR3 bases are TGTGCCAGCCGGGACTACCCCCGCACAGATACGCAGTATTTT.

CDR3 in amino acids: CASSPLGGAVNTEAFF. The CDR3 DNA follows: TGTGCCAGCTCACCGCTCGGCGGCGCTGTGAACACTGAAGCTTTCTTT. This rearrangement joins TRBV18 to TRBJ1-1; unclear D gene. The germline V gene has CDR1 KGHSH and CDR2 LQKENI. The germline V and J ends were trimmed by 3 bases and 0 bases, with 14 bases remaining between them. This CDR3 has 16 amino acids.

This chain uses TRBV27 with TRBJ1-2; 7 bases are a match to TRBD1. V lost 5 bases to trimming and J lost 7 bases; unmatched junction nucleotides: 7. This CDR3 is 13 amino acids long. CDR1 and CDR2 from the germline V gene are MNHEY and SMNVEV (reference sequence). The CDR3 sequence: CASSPRDRVGYTF. CDR3 nucleotides: TGTGCCAGCAGTCCACGCGACAGGGTTGGCTACACCTTC.

The chain employs TRBV5-1 and TRBJ1-1; 7 nucleotides line up with TRBD1. J was trimmed by 7 bases and V by 0 bases; bases with no gene match: 6. Germline CDR1 is SGHRS and CDR2 is YFSETQ. This CDR3 has 14 residues. CDR3 sequence (DNA): TGCGCCAGCAGCTTGGGGGACAGAACGGTTGAAGCTTTCTTT. It encodes CASSLGDRTVEAFF.

The gene calls are TRBV21-1 and TRBJ1-3. TRBV21-1 is a known pseudogene. The CDR3 runs to 15 residues. Written as DNA, the CDR3 is TGTGCCAGCAGCAAACCCCAGGGACCTGGAAACACCATATATTTT. This gives the protein CASSKPQGPGNTIYF.

V is TRBV19 and J is TRBJ1-2; D is ambiguous. Germline CDR1 reads LNHDA; CDR2 reads SQIVND (reference sequence). This CDR3 comprises 14 residues. V was trimmed by 6 bases and J by 0 bases, leaving 11 bases between them. The CDR3 is CASSPADTNYGYTF. CDR3 nucleotides: TGTGCCAGTAGCCCCGCGGATACTAACTATGGCTACACCTTC.

J is TRBJ2-7 and V is TRBV12-1; the table's D call of TRBD1 was not tested on the DNA. TRBV12-1 is a known pseudogene. The CDR3 consists of 16 residues. The CDR3 sequence: CASSSRDRGSPYEQYF. CDR3 bases: TGTGCCAGCAGCTCCCGGGACAGGGGCTCCCCCTACGAGCAGTACTTC.

This clone was found a few times. The gene calls are TRBV29-1 and TRBJ2-2, with D unresolved. This CDR3 region has 12 residues. Germline V gives CDR1 SQVTM, CDR2 ANQGSEA. The germline V and J ends were trimmed by 7 bases and 6 bases, with 12 bases remaining between them. The CDR3 protein is CSADGSSGELFF. Written as DNA, the CDR3 is TGCAGCGCGGACGGATCTTCCGGGGAGCTGTTTTTT.

This rearrangement joins TRBV3-1 (or the pseudogene TRBV3-2) to TRBJ2-3; 9 nucleotides agree with TRBD2. This CDR3 has 19 amino acids. V lost 0 bases to trimming and J lost 4 bases; unmatched junction nucleotides: 14. The germline CDR1 and CDR2 sequences are LGHDT and YNNKEL (reference sequence). Here the CDR3 reads CASSQDIRGGARIADTQYF. CDR3 nucleotides: TGTGCCAGCAGCCAAGATATTCGCGGGGGGGCTAGGATCGCAGATACGCAGTATTTT.

The chain uses TRBV3-1 (or the pseudogene TRBV3-2) and TRBJ2-2; no definite D call. The V gene lost 1 base and the J gene lost 3 bases, with 15 bases spanning the gap. The CDR3 is made up of 17 amino acids. The germline CDR1 and CDR2 sequences are LGHDT and YNNKEL (reference sequence). CDR3 sequence: CASSQVPGFFDTGELFF. As DNA, the CDR3 is TGTGCCAGCAGCCAAGTGCCCGGGTTTTTCGACACCGGGGAGCTGTTTTTT.

The V call is TRBV10-3, the J call TRBJ1-2; 7 nucleotides line up with TRBD1. This CDR3 has 13 residues. With 6 bases clipped from V and 2 bases from J, the junction kept 3 bases outside the gene matches. CDR1 ENHRY and CDR2 SYGVKD come from the germline V gene. The CDR3 DNA sequence: TGTGCCATCAGCTGGGACAGAAACTATGGCTACACCTTC. Protein: CAISWDRNYGYTF.

The V gene is TRBV7-3, the J gene TRBJ2-5, with TRBD2 matching 7 bases. The CDR3 runs to 13 residues. Germline CDR1 is SGHTA and CDR2 is FQGTGA. The trim removed 5 bases at V and 5 bases at J, leaving 5 bases unmatched. As DNA, the CDR3 is TGTGCCAGCAGCCCGGGGGGTAGGGAGACCCAGTACTTC. Its protein is CASSPGGRETQYF.

CDR3: CASSDPRGSGELFF. As DNA, the CDR3 is TGCGCCAGCAGCGACCCTCGGGGGTCGGGGGAGCTGTTTTTT. The V gene is TRBV5-1, the J gene TRBJ2-2, with D possibly being TRBD2 (6 bases). V was clipped by 4 bases and J by 8 bases, with 15 bases between them. This CDR3 has 14 amino acids. The V gene's germline CDR1 is SGHRS and CDR2 YFSETQ.

The chain carries TRBV14 and TRBJ2-7; 10 bases fit TRBD2. This CDR3 is 16 amino acids long. Per the germline V gene, CDR1 is SGHDN and CDR2 is FVKESK. The V and J ends lost 4 bases and 6 bases, in that order; junction bases with no gene match: 12. The CDR3 here is CASSLPRLAGAGEQYF. Here the CDR3 DNA reads TGTGCCAGCAGCCTTCCGAGGCTAGCGGGGGCGGGCGAGCAGTACTTC.

J is TRBJ2-7 and V is TRBV29-1; possibly TRBD1 or TRBD2 for D (6 bases each). The CDR3 runs 14 residues. The germline V and J ends were trimmed by 5 bases and 3 bases, with 17 bases remaining between them. Germline CDR1 is SQVTM and CDR2 is ANQGSEA. The CDR3 sequence is CSVTGGAVNYEQYF. Written as DNA, the CDR3 is TGCAGCGTTACCGGGGGCGCGGTCAACTACGAGCAGTACTTC.